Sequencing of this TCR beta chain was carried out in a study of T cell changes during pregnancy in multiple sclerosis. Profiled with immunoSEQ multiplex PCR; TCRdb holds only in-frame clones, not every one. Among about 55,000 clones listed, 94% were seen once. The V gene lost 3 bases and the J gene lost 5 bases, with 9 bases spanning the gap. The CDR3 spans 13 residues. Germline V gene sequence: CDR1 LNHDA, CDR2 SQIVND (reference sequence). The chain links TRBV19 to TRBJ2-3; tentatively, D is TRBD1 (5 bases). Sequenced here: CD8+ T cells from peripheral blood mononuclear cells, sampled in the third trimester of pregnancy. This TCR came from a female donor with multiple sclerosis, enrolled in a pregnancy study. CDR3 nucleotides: TGTGCCAGTAGTATTATAAGGGGAGATACGCAGTATTTT. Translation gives CASSIIRGDTQYF.